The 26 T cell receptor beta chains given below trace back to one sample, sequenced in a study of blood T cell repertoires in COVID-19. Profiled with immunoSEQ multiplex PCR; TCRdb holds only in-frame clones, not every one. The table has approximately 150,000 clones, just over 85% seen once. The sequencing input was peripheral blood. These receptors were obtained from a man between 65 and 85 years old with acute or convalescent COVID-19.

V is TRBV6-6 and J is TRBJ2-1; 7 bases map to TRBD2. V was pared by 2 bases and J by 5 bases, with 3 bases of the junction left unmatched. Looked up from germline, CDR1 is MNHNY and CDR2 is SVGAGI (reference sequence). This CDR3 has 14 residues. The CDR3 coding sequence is TGTGCCAGCAGTTACCCCAGCGGGAACAATGAGCAGTTCTTC. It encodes CASSYPSGNNEQFF.

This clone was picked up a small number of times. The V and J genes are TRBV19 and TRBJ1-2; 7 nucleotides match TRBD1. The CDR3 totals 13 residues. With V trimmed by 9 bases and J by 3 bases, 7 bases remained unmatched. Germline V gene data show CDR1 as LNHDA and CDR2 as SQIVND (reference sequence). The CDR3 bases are TGTGCCAGCGGAGACAGGGCGGACTATGGCTACACCTTC. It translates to CASGDRADYGYTF.

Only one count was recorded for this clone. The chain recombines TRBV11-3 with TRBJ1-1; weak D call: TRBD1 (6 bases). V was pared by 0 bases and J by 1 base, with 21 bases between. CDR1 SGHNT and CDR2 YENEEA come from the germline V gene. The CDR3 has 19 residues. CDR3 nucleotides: TGTGCCAGCAGCTTAGACGCTTATTTAGCGGGACACCAGAACACTGAAGCTTTCTTT. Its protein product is CASSLDAYLAGHQNTEAFF.

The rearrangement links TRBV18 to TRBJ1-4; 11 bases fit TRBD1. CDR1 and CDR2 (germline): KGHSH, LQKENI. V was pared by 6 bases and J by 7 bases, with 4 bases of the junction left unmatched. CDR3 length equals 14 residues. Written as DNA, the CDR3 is TGTGCCAGCTCCCGGGACAGGGGGACTGAAAAACTGTTTTTT. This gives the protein CASSRDRGTEKLFF. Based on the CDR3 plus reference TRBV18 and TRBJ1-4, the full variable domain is NAGVMQNPRHLVRRRGQEARLRCSPMKGHSHVYWYRQLPEEGLKFMVYLQKENIIDESGMPKERFSAEFPKEGPSILRIQQVVRGDSAAYFCASSRDRGTEKLFFGSGTQLSVL.

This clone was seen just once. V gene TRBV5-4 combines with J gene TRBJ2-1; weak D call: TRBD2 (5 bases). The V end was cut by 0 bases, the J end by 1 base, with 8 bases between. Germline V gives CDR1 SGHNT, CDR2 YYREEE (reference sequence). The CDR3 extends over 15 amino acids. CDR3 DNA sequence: TGTGCCAGCAGCTTGGTTGGCGGGTCCTACAATGAGCAGTTCTTC. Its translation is CASSLVGGSYNEQFF.

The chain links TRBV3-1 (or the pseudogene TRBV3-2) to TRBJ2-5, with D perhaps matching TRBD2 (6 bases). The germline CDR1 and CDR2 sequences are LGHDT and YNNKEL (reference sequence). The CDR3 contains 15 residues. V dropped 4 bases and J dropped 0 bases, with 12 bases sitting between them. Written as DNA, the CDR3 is TGTGCCAGCAGCCCTTGGGCGGGGAACCAAGAGACCCAGTACTTC. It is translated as CASSPWAGNQETQYF.

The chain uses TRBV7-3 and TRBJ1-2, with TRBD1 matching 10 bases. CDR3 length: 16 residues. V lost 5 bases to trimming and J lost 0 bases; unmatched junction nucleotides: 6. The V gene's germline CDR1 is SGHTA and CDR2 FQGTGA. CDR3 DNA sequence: TGTGCCAGCAGCCCTGGGACAGGGGCGCCTAACTATGGCTACACCTTC. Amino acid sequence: CASSPGTGAPNYGYTF.

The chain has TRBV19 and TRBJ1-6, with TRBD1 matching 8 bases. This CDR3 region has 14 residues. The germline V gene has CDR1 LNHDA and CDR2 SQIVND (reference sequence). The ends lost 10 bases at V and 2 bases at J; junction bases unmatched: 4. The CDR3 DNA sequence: TGTGCCACCCACAGGGGGACCTATAATTCACCCCTCCACTTT. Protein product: CATHRGTYNSPLHF.

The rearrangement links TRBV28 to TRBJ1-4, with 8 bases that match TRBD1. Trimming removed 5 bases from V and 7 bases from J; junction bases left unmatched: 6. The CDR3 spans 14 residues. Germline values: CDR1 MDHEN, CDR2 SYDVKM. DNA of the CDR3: TGTGCCAGCAGTACGACAGGGGTCGGTGAAAAACTGTTTTTT. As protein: CASSTTGVGEKLFF. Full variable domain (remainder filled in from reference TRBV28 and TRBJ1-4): DVKVTQSSRYLVKRTGEKVFLECVQDMDHENMFWYRQDPGLGLRLIYFSYDVKMKEKGDIPEGYSVSREKKERFSLILESASTNQTSMYLCASSTTGVGEKLFFGSGTQLSVL.

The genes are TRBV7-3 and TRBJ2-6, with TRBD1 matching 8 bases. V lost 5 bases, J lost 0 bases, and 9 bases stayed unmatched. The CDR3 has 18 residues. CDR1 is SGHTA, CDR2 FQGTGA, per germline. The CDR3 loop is CASSPIQGGPSGANVLTF. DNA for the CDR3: TGTGCCAGCAGCCCAATACAGGGGGGCCCCTCTGGGGCCAACGTCCTGACTTTC.

The CDR3 bases are TGTGCCAGCAGTTTACGACTAGCGGGACGACAGGATACGCAGTATTTT. Its translation: CASSLRLAGRQDTQYF. J is TRBJ2-3 and V is TRBV2; TRBD2 matches at 11 bases. The CDR3 length is 16 residues. CDR1 and CDR2 from the germline V gene are SNHLY and FYNNEI. The ends lost 5 bases at V and 6 bases at J; junction bases unmatched: 10.

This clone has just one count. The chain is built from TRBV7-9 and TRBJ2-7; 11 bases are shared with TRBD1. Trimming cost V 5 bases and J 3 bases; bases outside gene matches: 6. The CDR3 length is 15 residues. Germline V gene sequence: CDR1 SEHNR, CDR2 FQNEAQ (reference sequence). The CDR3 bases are TGTGCCAGCAGCCACCTGGGACAGGGGGACTACGAGCAGTACTTC. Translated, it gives CASSHLGQGDYEQYF.

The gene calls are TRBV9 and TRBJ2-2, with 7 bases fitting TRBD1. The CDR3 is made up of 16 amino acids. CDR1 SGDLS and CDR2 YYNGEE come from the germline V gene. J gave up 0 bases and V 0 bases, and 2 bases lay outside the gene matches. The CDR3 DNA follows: TGTGCCAGCAGCGTAGAAGGGGGCCCGAACACCGGGGAGCTGTTTTTT. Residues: CASSVEGGPNTGELFF.

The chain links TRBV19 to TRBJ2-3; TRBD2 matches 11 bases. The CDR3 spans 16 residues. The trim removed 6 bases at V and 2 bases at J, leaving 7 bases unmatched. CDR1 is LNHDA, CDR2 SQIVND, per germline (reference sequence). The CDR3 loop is CASRRTSGFPTDTQYF. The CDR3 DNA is TGTGCCAGTAGGAGGACTAGCGGGTTTCCCACAGATACGCAGTATTTT. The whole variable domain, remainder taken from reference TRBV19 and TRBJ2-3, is DGGITQSPKYLFRKEGQNVTLSCEQNLNHDAMYWYRQDPGQGLRLIYYSQIVNDFQKGDIAEGYSVSREKKESFPLTVTSAQKNPTAFYLCASRRTSGFPTDTQYFGPGTRLTVL.

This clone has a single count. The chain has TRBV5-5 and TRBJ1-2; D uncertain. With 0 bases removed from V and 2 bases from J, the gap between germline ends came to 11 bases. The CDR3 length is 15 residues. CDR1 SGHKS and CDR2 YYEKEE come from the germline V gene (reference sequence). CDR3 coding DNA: TGTGCCAGCAGCTTGGTGGGCACTTCGAACTATGGCTACACCTTC. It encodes CASSLVGTSNYGYTF.

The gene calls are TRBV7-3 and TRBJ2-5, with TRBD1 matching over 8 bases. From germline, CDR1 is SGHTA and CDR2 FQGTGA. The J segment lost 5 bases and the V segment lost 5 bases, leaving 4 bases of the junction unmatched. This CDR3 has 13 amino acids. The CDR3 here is CASSPWTGETQYF. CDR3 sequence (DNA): TGTGCCAGCAGCCCCTGGACAGGGGAGACCCAGTACTTC.

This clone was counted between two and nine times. The CDR3: CASSPDRGDNEKLFF. In DNA form, the CDR3 reads TGTGCCAGCAGCCCAGACAGGGGTGATAATGAAAAACTGTTTTTT. The chain carries TRBV7-2 and TRBJ1-4; the match to TRBD1 covers 8 bases. Germline CDR1 is SGHTA and CDR2 is FQGNSA. The CDR3 is 15 amino acids. Trimming took 5 bases from V and 4 from J; bases not matched to a gene: 6.

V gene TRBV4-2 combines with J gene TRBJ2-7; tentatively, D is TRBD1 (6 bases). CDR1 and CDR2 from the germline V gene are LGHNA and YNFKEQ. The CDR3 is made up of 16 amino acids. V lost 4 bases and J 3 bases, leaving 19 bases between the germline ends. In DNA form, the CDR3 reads TGTGCCAGCAGCCCTGACAGGTCGTCGGTGGACTACGAGCAGTACTTC. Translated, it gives CASSPDRSSVDYEQYF.

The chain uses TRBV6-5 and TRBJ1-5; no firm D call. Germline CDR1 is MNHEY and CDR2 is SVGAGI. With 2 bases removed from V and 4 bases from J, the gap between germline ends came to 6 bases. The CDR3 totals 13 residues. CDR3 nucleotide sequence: TGTGCCAGCAGTTACGGCAATAATCAGCCCCAGCATTTT. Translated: CASSYGNNQPQHF.

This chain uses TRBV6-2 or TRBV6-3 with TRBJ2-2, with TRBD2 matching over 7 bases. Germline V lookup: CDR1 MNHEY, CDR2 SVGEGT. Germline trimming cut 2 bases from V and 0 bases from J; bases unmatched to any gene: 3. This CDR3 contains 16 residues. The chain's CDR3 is CASSYASGTNTGELFF. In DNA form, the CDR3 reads TGTGCCAGCAGTTACGCTAGCGGAACGAACACCGGGGAGCTGTTTTTT.

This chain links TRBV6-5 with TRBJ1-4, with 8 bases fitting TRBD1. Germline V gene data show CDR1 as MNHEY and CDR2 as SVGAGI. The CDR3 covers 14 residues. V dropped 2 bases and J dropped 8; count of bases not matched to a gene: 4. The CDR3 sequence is CASSYGQGGEKLFF. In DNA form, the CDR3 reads TGTGCCAGCAGTTACGGACAGGGTGGGGAAAAACTGTTTTTT.

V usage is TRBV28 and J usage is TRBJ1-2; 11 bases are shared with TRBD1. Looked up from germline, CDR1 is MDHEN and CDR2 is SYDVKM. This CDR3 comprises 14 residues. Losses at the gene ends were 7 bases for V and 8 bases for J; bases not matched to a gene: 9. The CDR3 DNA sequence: TGTGCCAGCACCCCATCGGACAGGGGGCTCGGCTACACCTTC. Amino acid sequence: CASTPSDRGLGYTF.

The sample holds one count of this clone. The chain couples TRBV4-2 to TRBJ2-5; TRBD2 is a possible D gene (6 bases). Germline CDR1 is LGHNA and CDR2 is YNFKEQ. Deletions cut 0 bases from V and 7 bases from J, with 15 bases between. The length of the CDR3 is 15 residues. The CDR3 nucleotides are TGTGCCAGCAGCCAAGAGGGAGGAGTCGTAGGGACCCAGTACTTC. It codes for CASSQEGGVVGTQYF.

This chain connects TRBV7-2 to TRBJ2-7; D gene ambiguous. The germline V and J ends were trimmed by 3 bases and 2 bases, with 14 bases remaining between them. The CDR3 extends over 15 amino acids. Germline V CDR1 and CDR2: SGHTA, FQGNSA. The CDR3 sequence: CASSLYGDFTYEQYF. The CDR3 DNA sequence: TGTGCCAGCAGCTTGTACGGTGACTTTACCTACGAGCAGTACTTC.

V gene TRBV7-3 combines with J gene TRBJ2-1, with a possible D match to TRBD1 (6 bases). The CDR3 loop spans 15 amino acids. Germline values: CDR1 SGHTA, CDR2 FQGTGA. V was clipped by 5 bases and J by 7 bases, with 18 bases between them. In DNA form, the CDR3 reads TGTGCCAGCAGCCAAGATACAGGGTACAGGAATGAGCAGTTCTTC. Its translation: CASSQDTGYRNEQFF.

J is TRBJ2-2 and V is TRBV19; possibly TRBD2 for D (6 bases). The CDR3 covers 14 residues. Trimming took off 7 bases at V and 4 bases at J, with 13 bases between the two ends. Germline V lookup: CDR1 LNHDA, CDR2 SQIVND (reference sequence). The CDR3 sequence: CASTQRRGTGELFF. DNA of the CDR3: TGTGCCAGTACCCAGAGGAGGGGCACCGGGGAGCTGTTTTTT.